This section outlines one T cell receptor (beta chain) sequence together with its context. Its binding antigen is unknown. Nothing much larger sits one base from this clone, and base qualities are not available. TCR beta CDR3 regions were amplified from RNA transcripts for repertoire sequencing. The first round was an RT-PCR using HTBI primers with the Qiagen OneStep RT-PCR kit, and this first round was followed by a second-round multiplex PCR, then size selection and purification. Libraries were sequenced on an Illumina HiSeq2000 using paired-end 100 bp reads. In the paper's pipeline: Reads were processed with SOAPnuke, discarding reads with adapters, uncalled bases, mean Phred below 15, or no exact constant-primer or identifier match. High-quality paired reads were merged with COPE v1.2.5. Each unique nucleotide sequence was treated as a clonotype, and MiTCR v1.1 was used to align the clonotypes to the IMGT TRB V, D and J references. The analysis was limited to V-J combinations with a frequency above 0.0001, which together covered roughly 99% of the repertoires. For each V-J combination, a TCR clonal expansion and chaos score was defined as the ratio of F50 clonal expansion to chaos observed in the TCRdist matrix. Welch's t-statistics and random forest were used to reduce features to some 13 V-J combinations, which were fed into a naive Bayes classifier. Thyroid-blood repertoire similarity was quantified with the Morisita-Horn index. The public reads were quality trimmed at Q25 with fastp and then assembled into clones with MiXCR by TCRdb, keeping productive beta chains. Each record represents a unique CDR3 protein, reported with the most common genes and DNA among its rows. TCRdb, not the original authors, processed these V and J calls. The sample table holds around 590,000 distinct CDR3 sequences, of which 35% to 45% were seen once. Around 4% of the sample belongs to the ten largest clones.

These data originate in a study of Graves' ophthalmopathy and Graves' hyperthyroidism (dated 2018 in TCRdb). Turning to the overall study: Hyperthyroidism was considered stable if no progression to ophthalmopathy occurred within 18 months of follow-up. To tell Graves' ophthalmopathy apart from Graves' hyperthyroidism, and to predict which patients would progress to ophthalmopathy, the study relied on TCR beta repertoire signatures. In total, 135 blood samples were TCR-sequenced: approximately 40 ophthalmopathy, around 75 hyperthyroidism and roughly 17 hyperthyroidism-to-ophthalmopathy patients. A discovery set of 95 to 100 patients (roughly 41 ophthalmopathy, 57 stable hyperthyroidism) was enrolled to explore V-J signatures distinguishing ophthalmopathy from hyperthyroidism. For independent validation, a separate cohort was made up of approximately 18 hyperthyroidism patients plus 17 patients who later progressed from hyperthyroidism to ophthalmopathy. T-cell repertoires of thyroid tissue and blood were compared in over five hyperthyroidism patients. Following sample collection, hyperthyroidism patients were given methimazole at a starting dose of 30 mg daily, and ophthalmopathy patients were given high-dose intravenous methylprednisolone. What the study reported, not specific to this receptor: Sample size was not statistically predetermined, and group allocation was not concealed from the investigators. Most expanded thyroid clonotypes with a frequency above 0.001 also appeared in blood, which suggests that blood repertoires may reflect the immune response in the thyroid. In cross-validation, the 13-signature model distinguished ophthalmopathy from stable hyperthyroidism with 85% to 90% sensitivity and about 84% specificity, and in the test set the corresponding values were about 80% and 75%. In validation, the model predicted ophthalmopathy progression with 70.59% sensitivity and about 73% specificity; 12 predicted patients were CT-confirmed with GO in a median of 6.5 months.

As encoded in the germline V gene (reference sequence), CDR1 is MNHNY while CDR2 is SVGAGI. The V and J ends are trimmed by 0 bases and 2 bases, leaving 15 bases between them. Spanning cysteine to phenylalanine, the CDR3 consists of 17 amino acids. The CDR3 DNA has 51 bases and is translated from base 1. Hyperthyroidism patients were newly diagnosed, with disease duration under 2 months, and aged 18 to 65 years. Anyone with other autoimmune diseases, uncontrolled infections, pregnancy or lactation was excluded from the study. Clinical symptoms, serum thyroxine, TRAb, thyroid ultrasound and orbital computed tomography were used for diagnosis. Total RNA was extracted using Trizol reagent, and RNA quality was checked on an Agilent 2100 Bioanalyzer.

The sequence joins TRBV6-6 to TRBJ2-3; the D gene cannot be resolved reliably. This sequence was found in an adult man with Graves' hyperthyroidism. The sequenced sample was peripheral blood or thyroid tissue (not recorded which). The DNA reads as follows: TGTGCCAGCAGTTACTCAATGATGATAAGCTTCACAGATACGCAGTATTTT. Its protein product is CASSYSMMISFTDTQYF.